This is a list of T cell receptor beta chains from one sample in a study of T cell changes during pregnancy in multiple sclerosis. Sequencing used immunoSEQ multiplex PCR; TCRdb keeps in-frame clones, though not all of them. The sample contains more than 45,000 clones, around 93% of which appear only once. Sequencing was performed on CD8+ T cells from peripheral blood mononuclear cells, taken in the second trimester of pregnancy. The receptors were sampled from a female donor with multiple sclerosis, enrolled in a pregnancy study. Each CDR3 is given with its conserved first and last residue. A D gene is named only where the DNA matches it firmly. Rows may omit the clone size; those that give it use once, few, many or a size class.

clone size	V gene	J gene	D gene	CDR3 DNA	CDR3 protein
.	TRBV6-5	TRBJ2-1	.	TGTGCCAGCAGTTACTCTAGGACAGAATACAATGAGCAGTTCTTC	CASSYSRTEYNEQFF
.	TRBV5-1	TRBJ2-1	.	TGCGCCAGCAGCTCCCCCGGGGACAATGAGCAGTTCTTC	CASSSPGDNEQFF
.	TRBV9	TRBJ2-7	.	TGTGCCAGCAGCGGAGGACAGCTTGCCTACGAGCAGTACTTC	CASSGGQLAYEQYF
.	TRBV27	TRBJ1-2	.	TGTGCCAGCAGTACCGGGAGTAATCGTGGCTACACCTTC	CASSTGSNRGYTF
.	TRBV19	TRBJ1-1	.	TGTGCCAGTAGTGAGGTGGGGCTGATGAACACTGAAGCTTTCTTT	CASSEVGLMNTEAFF
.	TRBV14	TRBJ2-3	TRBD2	TGTGCCAGCAGCCAGGCGGGAGGGCCGACAGATACGCAGTATTTT	CASSQAGGPTDTQYF
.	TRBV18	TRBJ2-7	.	TGTGCCAGCTCACCACCGGGCAGCCTTTTCTCCTACGAGCAGTACTTC	CASSPPGSLFSYEQYF
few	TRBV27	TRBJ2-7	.	TGTGCCAGCAGTCCCGGGACATTCTCCTACGAGCAGTACTTC	CASSPGTFSYEQYF
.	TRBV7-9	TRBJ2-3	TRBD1	TGTGCCAGCAGCTTAGGGGTGGGAGTCCCGGGACAGGGGGAAGAAGCGCAGTATTTT	CASSLGVGVPGQGEEAQYF
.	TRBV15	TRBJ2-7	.	TGTGCCACCAGCCCACAACGGGATACGGGCCACGAGCAGTACTTC	CATSPQRDTGHEQYF
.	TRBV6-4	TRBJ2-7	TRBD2	TGTGCCAGCAGTGAACTAGCGGGAGCCTCCTACGAGCAGTACTTC	CASSELAGASYEQYF
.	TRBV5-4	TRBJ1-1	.	TGTGCCAGCAGCTTCTTTGGAGATGAAGCTTTCTTT	CASSFFGDEAFF
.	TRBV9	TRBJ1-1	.	TGTGCCAGCGCCCCTAGTGGCATGAACACTGAAGCTTTCTTT	CASAPSGMNTEAFF
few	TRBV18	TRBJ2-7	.	TGTGCCAGCCCCGCATCATCCCCTCGGGAGCAGTACTTC	CASPASSPREQYF